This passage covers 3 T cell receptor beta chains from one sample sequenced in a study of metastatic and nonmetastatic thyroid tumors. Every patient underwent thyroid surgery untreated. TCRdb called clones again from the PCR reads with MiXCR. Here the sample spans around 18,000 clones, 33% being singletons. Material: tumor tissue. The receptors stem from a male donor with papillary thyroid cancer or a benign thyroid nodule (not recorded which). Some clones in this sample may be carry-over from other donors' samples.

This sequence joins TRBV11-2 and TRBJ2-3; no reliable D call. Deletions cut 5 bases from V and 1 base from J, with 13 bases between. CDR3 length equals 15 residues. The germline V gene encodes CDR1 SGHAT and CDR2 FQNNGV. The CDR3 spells CASSPDTLGTDTQYF. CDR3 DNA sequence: TGTGCCAGCAGCCCCGACACCCTCGGCACAGATACGCAGTATTTT.

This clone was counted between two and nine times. Here the CDR3 reads CASSELAGGSYNEQFF. The DNA for the CDR3 is TGTGCCAGCAGTGAACTAGCGGGGGGGTCTTACAATGAGCAGTTCTTC. This chain uses TRBV6-1 with TRBJ2-1, with 12 bases fitting TRBD2. The V segment lost 2 bases and the J segment 4 bases; nucleotides outside the gene matches: 3. The CDR3 extends over 16 amino acids. Germline CDR1 and CDR2: MNHNS and SASEGT.

CDR3 in amino acids: CAWSGRDRDTGELFF. As DNA, the CDR3 is TGTGCCTGGAGTGGAAGGGACAGAGACACCGGGGAGCTGTTTTTT. This chain uses TRBV30 with TRBJ2-2; 7 positions match TRBD1. CDR3 size: 15 residues. Per germline, CDR1 GTSNPN and CDR2 SVGIG (reference sequence). Trimming took 1 base from V and 3 from J; bases not matched to a gene: 5. The variable domain in full, with the rest retrieved from reference TRBV30 and TRBJ2-2, is SQTIHQWPATLVQPVGSPLSLECTVEGTSNPNLYWYRQAAGRGLQLLFYSVGIGQISSEVPQNLSASRPQDRQFILSSKKLLLSDSGFYLCAWSGRDRDTGELFFGEGSRLTVL.